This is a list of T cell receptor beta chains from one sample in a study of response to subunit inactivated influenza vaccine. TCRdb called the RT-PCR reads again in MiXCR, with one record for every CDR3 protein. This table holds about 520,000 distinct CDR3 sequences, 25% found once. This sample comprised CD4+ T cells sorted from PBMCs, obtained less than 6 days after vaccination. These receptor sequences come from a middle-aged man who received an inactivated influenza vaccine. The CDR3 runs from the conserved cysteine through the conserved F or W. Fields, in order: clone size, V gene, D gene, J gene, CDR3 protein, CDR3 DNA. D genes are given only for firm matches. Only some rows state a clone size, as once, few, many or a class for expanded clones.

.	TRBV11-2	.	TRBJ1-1	CASSLVGGQEAFF	TGTGCCAGCAGCTTAGTGGGGGGGCAGGAAGCTTTCTTT
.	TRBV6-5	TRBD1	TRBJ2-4	CASSLTGTGNIQYF	TGTGCCAGCAGTTTGACAGGGACGGGGAACATTCAGTACTTC
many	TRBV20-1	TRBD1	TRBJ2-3	CSARVQGAPISLSTDTQYF	TGCAGTGCTAGAGTTCAGGGGGCACCCATCTCTCTTAGCACAGATACGCAGTATTTT
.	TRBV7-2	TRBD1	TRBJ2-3	CASSLARTGPQTYTDTQYF	TGTGCCAGCAGCTTAGCTCGGACAGGACCCCAAACCTACACAGATACGCAGTATTTT
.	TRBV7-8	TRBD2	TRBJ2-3	CASSLVIAGGTDTQYF	TGTGCCAGCAGCTTAGTTATAGCGGGGGGCACAGATACGCAGTATTTT
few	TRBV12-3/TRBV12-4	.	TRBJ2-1	CASSIGTTYNEQFF	TGTGCCAGCAGCATCGGGACCACCTACAATGAGCAGTTCTTC
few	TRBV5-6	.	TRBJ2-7	CASSLVSGSEQYF	TGTGCCAGCAGCTTAGTATCGGGATCCGAGCAGTACTTC
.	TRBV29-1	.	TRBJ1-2	CSVATGVWGYTF	TGCAGCGTCGCGACGGGGGTTTGGGGCTACACCTTC
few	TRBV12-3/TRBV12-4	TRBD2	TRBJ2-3	CASRSLAGGVEDTQYF	TGTGCCAGCAGGTCTCTAGCGGGAGGTGTGGAAGATACGCAGTATTTT
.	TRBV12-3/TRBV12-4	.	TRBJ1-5	CASSLNRDNQPQHF	TGTGCCAGCAGTTTGAACAGGGACAATCAGCCCCAGCATTTT
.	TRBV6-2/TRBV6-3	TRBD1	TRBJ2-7	CASSYGTGGISYEQYF	TGTGCCAGCAGCTACGGGACAGGGGGCATCTCCTACGAGCAGTACTTC
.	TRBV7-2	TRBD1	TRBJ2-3	CASSLGTGSTQYF	TGTGCCAGCAGCTTAGGGACAGGTTCTACGCAGTATTTT
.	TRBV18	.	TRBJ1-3	CASSPPNPKGVHGYNSGNTIYF	TGTGCCAGCTCACCACCGAATCCGAAGGGCGTTCATGGATACAACTCTGGAAACACCATATATTTT
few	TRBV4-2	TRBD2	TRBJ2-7	CASSQSTSGSYEQYF	TGTGCCAGCAGCCAATCGACTAGCGGGAGTTACGAGCAGTACTTC
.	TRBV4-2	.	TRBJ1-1	CASSQERENTEAFF	TGTGCCAGCAGCCAAGAGCGGGAGAACACTGAAGCTTTCTTT
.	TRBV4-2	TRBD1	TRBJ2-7	CASSQSAGTGSGEQYF	TGTGCCAGCAGCCAGTCGGCCGGGACAGGATCGGGCGAGCAGTACTTC
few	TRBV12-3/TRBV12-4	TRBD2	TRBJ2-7	CASSTSGGYEQYF	TGTGCCAGCAGCACTAGCGGGGGGTACGAGCAGTACTTC
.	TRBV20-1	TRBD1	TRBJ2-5	CSAFRDREFQETQYF	TGCAGTGCCTTCCGGGACAGGGAGTTTCAAGAGACCCAGTACTTC
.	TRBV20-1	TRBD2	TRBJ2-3	CSARERGARDTQYF	TGCAGTGCTAGAGAGCGGGGGGCTCGGGATACGCAGTATTTT
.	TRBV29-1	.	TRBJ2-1	CSVEFGTYNEQFF	TGCAGCGTTGAGTTTGGCACCTACAATGAGCAGTTCTTC
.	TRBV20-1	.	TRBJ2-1	CSARAGNEYEQFF	TGCAGTGCTAGAGCAGGGAATGAGTATGAGCAGTTCTTC
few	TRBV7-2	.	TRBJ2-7	CASSLGGGQRNEQYF	TGTGCCAGCAGCCTGGGGGGTGGACAGAGAAACGAGCAGTACTTC
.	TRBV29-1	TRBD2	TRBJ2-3	CSVETGLAVSDTQYF	TGCAGCGTTGAAACTGGACTAGCAGTATCAGATACGCAGTATTTT
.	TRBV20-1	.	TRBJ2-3	CSASTPQKTDTQYF	TGCAGTGCTAGTACCCCCCAGAAAACAGATACGCAGTATTTT
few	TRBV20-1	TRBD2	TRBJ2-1	CSAINLAVGRGNEQFF	TGCAGTGCTATAAACCTAGCGGTTGGGAGGGGCAATGAGCAGTTCTTC